Listed below are T cell receptor beta chains from one sample, sequenced in a study of human T cells and chemical hapten exposure. Each CDR3 protein gets one entry after TCRdb re-called the RACE reads with MiXCR. The sample includes 73,000 or so distinct CDR3 sequences, 8.5% of them seen just once. Sequencing was performed on whole blood, taken in connection with sensitization to the hapten diphenylcyclopropenone (DPC). These receptors originate from a woman between 45 and 60 years old with alopecia areata. Some clones in this sample may be carry-over from other donors' samples. Both conserved end residues are part of each CDR3. The D gene is left open where the match is weak. Part of the rows lack a size; the others show once, few, many or a class for expanded clones.

V gene: TRBV6-2/TRBV6-3
J gene: TRBJ1-1
D gene: .
clone size: many
CDR3 protein: CASSYIKNTEAFF
CDR3 DNA: TGTGCCAGCAGTTATATCAAGAACACTGAAGCTTTCTTT

V gene: TRBV9
J gene: TRBJ1-1
D gene: TRBD1
clone size: many
CDR3 protein: CASSDILTGTNTEAFF
CDR3 DNA: TGTGCCAGCAGCGATATCCTGACAGGGACGAACACTGAAGCTTTCTTT

V gene: TRBV3-1
J gene: TRBJ2-3
D gene: .
clone size: .
CDR3 protein: CASSQDEARTDTQYF
CDR3 DNA: TGTGCCAGCAGCCAAGATGAGGCTAGGACAGATACGCAGTATTTT

V gene: TRBV4-1
J gene: TRBJ2-1
D gene: .
clone size: .
CDR3 protein: CASSLARGTEQFF
CDR3 DNA: TGCGCCAGCAGCCTCGCCCGGGGGACTGAGCAGTTCTTC

V gene: TRBV14
J gene: TRBJ2-3
D gene: .
clone size: many
CDR3 protein: CASSQSASLTDTQYF
CDR3 DNA: TGTGCCAGCAGCCAATCCGCTAGCCTCACAGATACGCAGTATTTT

V gene: TRBV12-3/TRBV12-4
J gene: TRBJ2-7
D gene: .
clone size: many
CDR3 protein: CAGRGPPYEQYF
CDR3 DNA: TGTGCCGGGCGCGGGCCTCCCTACGAGCAGTACTTC

V gene: TRBV7-2
J gene: TRBJ2-1
D gene: .
clone size: few
CDR3 protein: CASSFGRPNEQFF
CDR3 DNA: TGTGCCAGCAGCTTCGGACGGCCCAATGAGCAGTTCTTC

V gene: TRBV29-1
J gene: TRBJ1-2
D gene: .
clone size: many
CDR3 protein: CSVIELSDYGYTF
CDR3 DNA: TGCAGCGTTATAGAACTGAGCGACTATGGCTACACCTTC

V gene: TRBV19
J gene: TRBJ2-1
D gene: .
clone size: few
CDR3 protein: CASSIDGASLQFF
CDR3 DNA: TGTGCCAGTAGTATAGACGGCGCCTCGCTGCAGTTCTTC

V gene: TRBV11-2
J gene: TRBJ2-7
D gene: .
clone size: .
CDR3 protein: CASSLVLDEQYF
CDR3 DNA: TGTGCCAGCAGCTTAGTTCTGGACGAGCAGTACTTC

V gene: TRBV7-9
J gene: TRBJ2-6
D gene: .
clone size: many
CDR3 protein: CASSWLASGANVLTF
CDR3 DNA: TGTGCCAGCAGCTGGCTAGCTTCTGGGGCCAACGTCCTGACTTTC

V gene: TRBV6-6
J gene: TRBJ1-6
D gene: TRBD1
clone size: few
CDR3 protein: CASSSGQFNSPLHF
CDR3 DNA: TGTGCCAGCAGTTCGGGACAGTTCAATTCACCCCTCCACTTT

V gene: TRBV28
J gene: TRBJ2-3
D gene: TRBD2
clone size: .
CDR3 protein: CASSHGRAGTDTQYF
CDR3 DNA: TGTGCCAGCAGTCACGGGAGGGCCGGAACAGATACGCAGTATTTT

V gene: TRBV19
J gene: TRBJ1-5
D gene: TRBD1
clone size: once
CDR3 protein: CASSPRQGTNQPQHF
CDR3 DNA: TGTGCCAGTAGTCCAAGACAGGGGACCAATCAGCCCCAGCATTTT

V gene: TRBV7-9
J gene: TRBJ1-1
D gene: TRBD1
clone size: .
CDR3 protein: CASSHPDREGTEAFF
CDR3 DNA: TGTGCCAGCAGCCATCCGGACAGGGAGGGTACTGAAGCTTTCTTT

V gene: TRBV7-2
J gene: TRBJ2-7
D gene: .
clone size: few
CDR3 protein: CASSLGWGTYEQYF
CDR3 DNA: TGTGCCAGCAGCTTAGGATGGGGAACCTACGAGCAGTACTTC

V gene: TRBV7-2
J gene: TRBJ2-3
D gene: .
clone size: few
CDR3 protein: CASSSRMVRVGDTQYF
CDR3 DNA: TGTGCCAGCAGCTCCCGGATGGTACGGGTTGGGGATACGCAGTATTTT

V gene: TRBV10-3
J gene: TRBJ2-3
D gene: .
clone size: many
CDR3 protein: CAISELAVTRDTQYF
CDR3 DNA: TGTGCCATCAGTGAATTGGCAGTCACGAGGGATACGCAGTATTTT

V gene: TRBV9
J gene: TRBJ2-5
D gene: .
clone size: .
CDR3 protein: CASSVRGAGETQYF
CDR3 DNA: TGTGCCAGCAGCGTACGGGGCGCCGGGGAGACCCAGTACTTC

V gene: TRBV12-3/TRBV12-4
J gene: TRBJ1-5
D gene: .
clone size: .
CDR3 protein: CASRLLQGNNQPQHF
CDR3 DNA: TGTGCCAGCAGACTACTACAGGGAAACAATCAGCCCCAGCATTTT

V gene: TRBV7-2
J gene: TRBJ1-1
D gene: .
clone size: .
CDR3 protein: CASSLAGRGNTEAFF
CDR3 DNA: TGTGCCAGCAGCTTAGCGGGACGGGGGAACACTGAAGCTTTCTTT

V gene: TRBV11-2
J gene: TRBJ1-1
D gene: .
clone size: many
CDR3 protein: CASSLDSSPNTEAFF
CDR3 DNA: TGTGCCAGCAGCTTGGACAGTTCGCCCAACACTGAAGCTTTCTTT

V gene: TRBV24-1
J gene: TRBJ2-3
D gene: .
clone size: many
CDR3 protein: CATSEITDTQYF
CDR3 DNA: TGTGCCACCAGTGAAATTACAGATACGCAGTATTTT

V gene: TRBV20-1
J gene: TRBJ2-3
D gene: TRBD2
clone size: many
CDR3 protein: CSARPTAGGRADTQYF
CDR3 DNA: TGCAGTGCTAGACCGACAGCGGGGGGGCGGGCAGATACGCAGTATTTT

V gene: TRBV27
J gene: TRBJ2-3
D gene: .
clone size: .
CDR3 protein: CASTGRGTDTQYF
CDR3 DNA: TGTGCCAGCACGGGGCGGGGCACAGATACGCAGTATTTT

V gene: TRBV29-1
J gene: TRBJ2-2
D gene: TRBD1
clone size: .
CDR3 protein: CSVAGDRANTGELFF
CDR3 DNA: TGCAGCGTTGCTGGAGACAGGGCGAACACCGGGGAGCTGTTTTTT

V gene: TRBV2
J gene: TRBJ1-1
D gene: .
clone size: many
CDR3 protein: CASSFRDSGEAFF
CDR3 DNA: TGTGCCAGCAGTTTCAGGGATTCAGGTGAAGCTTTCTTT

V gene: TRBV7-9
J gene: TRBJ2-3
D gene: TRBD2
clone size: .
CDR3 protein: CASSPTSGGAGDTQYF
CDR3 DNA: TGTGCCAGCAGCCCGACTAGCGGGGGGGCCGGAGATACGCAGTATTTT

V gene: TRBV29-1
J gene: TRBJ2-5
D gene: TRBD2
clone size: few
CDR3 protein: CSVVGLAGVQETQYF
CDR3 DNA: TGCAGCGTTGTGGGACTAGCGGGGGTCCAAGAGACCCAGTACTTC

V gene: TRBV14
J gene: TRBJ1-1
D gene: .
clone size: many
CDR3 protein: CASSQETGTFWGENTEAFF
CDR3 DNA: TGTGCCAGCAGCCAAGAAACCGGGACGTTTTGGGGGGAGAACACTGAAGCTTTCTTT

V gene: TRBV7-2
J gene: TRBJ1-6
D gene: .
clone size: .
CDR3 protein: CASSLGWTDSYNSPLHF
CDR3 DNA: TGTGCCAGCAGCTTAGGGTGGACGGACTCCTATAATTCACCCCTCCACTTT

V gene: TRBV12-3/TRBV12-4
J gene: TRBJ2-7
D gene: .
clone size: few
CDR3 protein: CASSLGPLGIYEQYF
CDR3 DNA: TGTGCCAGCAGTTTAGGGCCACTAGGGATCTACGAGCAGTACTTC

V gene: TRBV20-1
J gene: TRBJ2-5
D gene: .
clone size: few
CDR3 protein: CSARDGRKSEGQTQYF
CDR3 DNA: TGCAGTGCTAGAGATGGAAGAAAGAGTGAGGGGCAGACCCAGTACTTC

V gene: TRBV18
J gene: TRBJ2-7
D gene: TRBD2
clone size: few
CDR3 protein: CASSGRRLAGSYEQYF
CDR3 DNA: TGTGCCAGCTCAGGGCGTAGACTAGCGGGGTCCTACGAGCAGTACTTC

V gene: TRBV7-9
J gene: TRBJ2-1
D gene: .
clone size: .
CDR3 protein: CASSLGSPPFF
CDR3 DNA: TGTGCCAGCAGCTTAGGATCCCCCCCGTTCTTC

V gene: TRBV7-9
J gene: TRBJ1-1
D gene: .
clone size: .
CDR3 protein: CASSLEPTGSTEAFF
CDR3 DNA: TGTGCCAGCAGCTTAGAGCCAACAGGGAGCACTGAAGCTTTCTTT

V gene: TRBV6-2/TRBV6-3
J gene: TRBJ1-1
D gene: .
clone size: few
CDR3 protein: CASSYGTGPLGDEAFF
CDR3 DNA: TGTGCCAGCAGTTATGGTACGGGCCCACTTGGGGATGAAGCTTTCTTT

V gene: TRBV2
J gene: TRBJ2-2
D gene: TRBD2
clone size: .
CDR3 protein: CASRGTSGNPGELFF
CDR3 DNA: TGTGCCAGCAGGGGGACTAGCGGGAATCCCGGGGAGCTGTTTTTT

V gene: TRBV5-4
J gene: TRBJ2-5
D gene: .
clone size: .
CDR3 protein: CASSPGGAQETQYF
CDR3 DNA: TGTGCCAGCAGCCCAGGCGGAGCCCAAGAGACCCAGTACTTC

V gene: TRBV7-2
J gene: TRBJ2-7
D gene: TRBD2
clone size: few
CDR3 protein: CASSLRMASGSIYEQYF
CDR3 DNA: TGTGCCAGCAGCTTACGGATGGCTAGCGGGAGTATCTACGAGCAGTACTTC

V gene: TRBV7-2
J gene: TRBJ1-1
D gene: .
clone size: .
CDR3 protein: CASAYNWFTEAFF
CDR3 DNA: TGTGCCAGCGCCTATAATTGGTTCACTGAAGCTTTCTTT

V gene: TRBV13
J gene: TRBJ2-7
D gene: TRBD1
clone size: few
CDR3 protein: CASSLLGLRDSSYEQYF
CDR3 DNA: TGTGCCAGCAGCCTTTTAGGGCTCCGGGACAGCTCCTACGAGCAGTACTTC

V gene: TRBV21-1
J gene: TRBJ2-3
D gene: .
clone size: .
CDR3 protein: CARPAGGPDTQYF
CDR3 DNA: TGTGCCCGCCCAGCGGGAGGGCCAGATACGCAGTATTTT

V gene: TRBV5-6
J gene: TRBJ1-5
D gene: .
clone size: many
CDR3 protein: CASSSSDQPQHF
CDR3 DNA: TGTGCCAGCAGCTCCTCAGATCAGCCCCAGCATTTT

V gene: TRBV7-9
J gene: TRBJ2-4
D gene: .
clone size: .
CDR3 protein: CASSLEGIAKNIQYF
CDR3 DNA: TGTGCCAGCAGCTTAGAGGGAATAGCCAAAAACATTCAGTACTTC

V gene: TRBV11-3
J gene: TRBJ2-3
D gene: TRBD2
clone size: many
CDR3 protein: CASSWTSLPDTQYF
CDR3 DNA: TGTGCCAGCAGCTGGACTAGCCTCCCAGATACGCAGTATTTT

V gene: TRBV19
J gene: TRBJ2-2
D gene: .
clone size: .
CDR3 protein: CASTSSGGIGELFF
CDR3 DNA: TGTGCCAGTACCTCTTCAGGGGGGATCGGGGAGCTGTTTTTT

V gene: TRBV12-3/TRBV12-4
J gene: TRBJ1-4
D gene: .
clone size: .
CDR3 protein: CASRRGEKLFF
CDR3 DNA: TGTGCCAGCAGGAGGGGTGAAAAACTGTTTTTT

V gene: TRBV4-1
J gene: TRBJ2-5
D gene: .
clone size: .
CDR3 protein: CASSQDGLPGETQYF
CDR3 DNA: TGCGCCAGCAGCCAAGATGGACTGCCCGGGGAGACCCAGTACTTC

V gene: TRBV5-1
J gene: TRBJ1-2
D gene: .
clone size: many
CDR3 protein: CASSLGQSSYGYTF
CDR3 DNA: TGCGCCAGCAGCTTGGGACAGTCCAGCTATGGCTACACCTTC

V gene: TRBV29-1
J gene: TRBJ2-3
D gene: .
clone size: .
CDR3 protein: CSVGGGSTDTQYF
CDR3 DNA: TGCAGCGTTGGAGGCGGGAGCACAGATACGCAGTATTTT

V gene: TRBV20-1
J gene: TRBJ2-3
D gene: .
clone size: few
CDR3 protein: CSATDLSDTQYF
CDR3 DNA: TGCAGTGCTACCGACCTATCGGATACGCAGTATTTT